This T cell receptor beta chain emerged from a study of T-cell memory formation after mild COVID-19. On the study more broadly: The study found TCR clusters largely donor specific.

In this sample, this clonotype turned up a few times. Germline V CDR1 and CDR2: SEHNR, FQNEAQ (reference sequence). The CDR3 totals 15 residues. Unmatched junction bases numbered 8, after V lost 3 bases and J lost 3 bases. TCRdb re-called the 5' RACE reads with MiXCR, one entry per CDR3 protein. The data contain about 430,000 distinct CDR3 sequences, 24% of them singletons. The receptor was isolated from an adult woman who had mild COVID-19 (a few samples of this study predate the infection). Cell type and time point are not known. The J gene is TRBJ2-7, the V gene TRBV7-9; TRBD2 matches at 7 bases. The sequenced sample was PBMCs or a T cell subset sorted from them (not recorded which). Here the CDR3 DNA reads TGTGCCAGCAGCTTTGGGCGGGAGAACTTCTACGAGCAGTACTTC. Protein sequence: CASSFGRENFYEQYF.